This T cell receptor beta chain is from a study of cytomegalovirus exposure and HLA in healthy donors. Primers: 60 Vbeta forward and 13 Jbeta reverse. Only in-frame clones appear in the TCRdb table, and some are missing; sequencing was by immunoSEQ multiplex PCR. Counted here are about 93,000 clones, roughly 63% occurring once; the ten biggest clones make up roughly 5.5%. This clone was seen more than once but under ten times. The CDR3 is made up of 15 amino acids. Trimming stripped 0 bases from V and 7 bases from J, with 15 bases between. The germline V gene has CDR1 SGDLS and CDR2 YYNGEE. The chain uses TRBV9 and TRBJ2-3, with D tentatively TRBD2 (6 bases). This TCR came from a boy aged 5-17 years in good health and CMV-seropositive. Sequencing was done on a sample of PBMCs. The chain's CDR3 is CASSVGLASGNTQYF. The CDR3 region has the DNA TGTGCCAGCAGCGTAGGGCTAGCGTCTGGAAATACGCAGTATTTT.